A single sample is the source of the 3 T cell receptor beta chains below, sequenced in a study of human T cells and chemical hapten exposure. The time point denotes: pre-sensitization, week 0. Regarding treatment: therapeutic diphenylcyclopropenone sensitization with weekly scalp DPC. TCRdb reanalysed the RACE reads using MiXCR and keeps one entry per CDR3 protein. Of 350,000 to 450,000 distinct CDR3 sequences detected, 5.1% appear once; the ten largest clones hold 2.6%. The specimen comprised whole blood, sampled in connection with sensitization to the hapten diphenylcyclopropenone (DPC). The receptors were sampled from a woman aged 45-60 years with alopecia areata. Some clones in this sample may be carry-over from other donors' samples.

The rearrangement uses TRBV5-6 and TRBJ1-2; D may be TRBD1 (5 bases). This CDR3 region has 16 residues. Trimming left V 2 bases short and J 6 bases short, with 20 bases between. Germline V gives CDR1 SGHDT, CDR2 YYEEEE. In DNA form, the CDR3 reads TGTGCCAGCAGCTTTGCGACAGAGGGATCTTGGGATGGCTACACCTTC. This translates into CASSFATEGSWDGYTF.

This clonotype has more than one count but fewer than ten. The chain is built from TRBV24-1 and TRBJ2-2; D might be TRBD1 (6 bases). Germline lookup yields CDR1 KGHDR and CDR2 SFDVKD. The CDR3 spans 16 residues. V lost 2 bases, J lost 3 bases, and 12 bases lay in between. The CDR3 nucleotides are TGTGCCACCAGTGATTCCTCGGGACATTACACCGGGGAGCTGTTTTTT. Protein product: CATSDSSGHYTGELFF.

At least ten counts were recorded for this clonotype. This rearrangement joins TRBV28 to TRBJ1-5; the D gene is possibly TRBD1 (5 bases). The CDR3 runs 14 residues. Germline-derived CDR1 and CDR2 are MDHEN and SYDVKM. Trimming cost V 3 bases and J 6 bases, with 12 bases left between them. The CDR3 DNA is TGTGCCAGCAGTTTTCTGGGGCCGGCTCAGCCCCAGCATTTT. It is translated as CASSFLGPAQPQHF.